One and the same sample provided the 10 T cell receptor beta chains below, sequenced in a study of cytomegalovirus exposure and HLA in healthy donors. PCR amplification relied on 60 Vbeta primers (plus 13 Jbeta primers). Generated by immunoSEQ multiplex PCR, the TCRdb table keeps only in-frame clones and is missing some. The sample includes about 130,000 clones, more than 70% of them seen just once. Source material: PBMCs. The receptors were sampled from a woman in her thirties in good health and CMV-seropositive.

This clone has just a few counts. The J gene is TRBJ1-3, the V gene TRBV5-1; TRBD1 is a possible D gene (5 bases). Germline lookup yields CDR1 SGHRS and CDR2 YFSETQ. Trimming took off 4 bases at V and 4 bases at J, with 15 bases between the two ends. The CDR3 is 15 residues long. CDR3 nucleotide sequence: TGCGCCAGCAGCCCCCAGGGCGCGTCCGGAAACACCATATATTTT. It translates to CASSPQGASGNTIYF. Filled out from reference TRBV5-1 and TRBJ1-3, the complete variable domain reads KAGVTQTPRYLIKTRGQQVTLSCSPISGHRSVSWYQQTPGQGLQFLFEYFSETQRNKGNFPGRFSGRQFSNSRSEMNVSTLELGDSALYLCASSPQGASGNTIYFGEGSWLTVV.

This clone appeared once. The rearrangement joins TRBV9 to TRBJ1-2, with D maybe TRBD1 (6 bases). The V gene's germline CDR1 is SGDLS and CDR2 YYNGEE. V shed 0 bases and J shed 3 bases, with 9 bases lying between them. The CDR3 consists of 14 residues. CDR3 residues: CASSVGTAYYGYTF. The CDR3 region has the DNA TGTGCCAGCAGCGTAGGGACAGCCTACTATGGCTACACCTTC.

J is TRBJ1-1 and V is TRBV2, with D unclear. The CDR3 has 14 residues. Germline V gives CDR1 SNHLY, CDR2 FYNNEI. Trimming pared 7 bases from V and 5 bases from J, leaving 17 bases between. Here the CDR3 reads CASTREGLQTEAFF. The CDR3 DNA follows: TGTGCCAGCACCCGGGAAGGACTGCAGACTGAAGCTTTCTTT.

The chain joins TRBV2 to TRBJ2-3; tentatively, D is TRBD2 (5 bases). Trimming removed 4 bases at V and 3 bases at J, with 14 bases between. Per the germline V gene, CDR1 is SNHLY and CDR2 is FYNNEI. The CDR3 is made up of 15 amino acids. The CDR3 DNA reads as TGTGCCAGCAGTGTGCTAGCCGCCGGGACAGATACGCAGTATTTT. Translating it yields CASSVLAAGTDTQYF.

This clone was detected once. The chain recombines TRBV25-1 with TRBJ1-5, with unresolved D. The V gene lost 6 bases and the J gene lost 8 bases, with 20 bases spanning the gap. In germline, CDR1 is MGHDK, CDR2 SYGVNS. This CDR3 region has 15 residues. The CDR3 loop is CASREGRTPGEPQHF. In DNA form, the CDR3 reads TGTGCCAGCAGAGAGGGAAGAACTCCTGGGGAGCCCCAGCATTTT.

This clone was recorded a few times. The V call is TRBV2, the J call TRBJ2-5, with D perhaps TRBD2 (5 bases). This CDR3 has 12 residues. The germline V gene has CDR1 SNHLY and CDR2 FYNNEI. V dropped 9 bases and J dropped 4 bases, with 12 bases sitting between them. The CDR3 loop is CARLSEGETQYF. CDR3 nucleotide sequence: TGTGCCAGGCTCTCTGAGGGAGAGACCCAGTACTTC.

This clone was counted once. The rearrangement uses TRBV7-3 and TRBJ1-1, with a possible D match to TRBD1 (6 bases). The CDR3 covers 13 residues. Germline V lookup: CDR1 SGHTA, CDR2 FQGTGA. Trimming pared 3 bases from V and 4 bases from J, leaving 9 bases between. This CDR3 is CASSFAGATEAFF. The CDR3 region has the DNA TGTGCCAGCAGCTTTGCAGGGGCCACTGAAGCTTTCTTT.

The genes are TRBV18 and TRBJ1-3; no clear D. The germline V gene encodes CDR1 KGHSH and CDR2 LQKENI. The CDR3 covers 16 residues. V was pared by 6 bases and J by 0 bases, with 15 bases between. The CDR3 DNA is TGTGCCAGCTCGCCGCCTCCAGGCAGCTCTGGAAACACCATATATTTT. Amino acid sequence: CASSPPPGSSGNTIYF.

The rearrangement joins TRBV5-1 to TRBJ2-5; 8 positions match TRBD2. V lost 5 bases, J lost 2 bases, and 5 bases stayed unmatched. CDR3 size: 14 residues. Germline CDR1 and CDR2: SGHRS and YFSETQ. Here the CDR3 reads CASRLAGPQETQYF. DNA of the CDR3: TGCGCCAGCAGGTTAGCGGGGCCACAAGAGACCCAGTACTTC.

A few counts support this clone. The genes are TRBV7-9 and TRBJ2-2; D ambiguous. The CDR3 spans 12 residues. Germline loops: CDR1 SEHNR, CDR2 FQNEAQ (reference sequence). The DNA of the CDR3 is TGTTCCCCCTCCCCCAGCACCGGGGAGCTGTTTTTT. Translating it yields CSPSPSTGELFF.